The 2 T cell receptor beta chains presented below share a single source sample, sequenced in a study of tumor and adjacent non-tumor tissue in lung cancer. A modified ARM-PCR protocol with three rounds of nested PCR amplified TCRbeta. One entry per CDR3 protein, called by TCRdb with MiXCR from the multiplex PCR reads. In the table there are over 35,000 distinct CDR3 sequences, less than 65% of which are singletons. RNA was extracted from bulk tissue without any cell sorting. The normal lung tissue was taken more than 3 cm from the tumor edge. Material for sequencing was distant non-tumor lung tissue. The receptors were gathered from a man aged 45 to 65 with non-small cell lung cancer.

V gene TRBV2 combines with J gene TRBJ2-7; D is uncertain. V gave up 5 bases and J gave up 6 bases, with 20 bases separating them. The CDR3 spans 15 residues. The V gene's germline CDR1 is SNHLY and CDR2 FYNNEI. The DNA of the CDR3 is TGTGCCAGCAGTCCTAACAATGTCTCCCCTTTCGAGCAGTACTTC. It is translated as CASSPNNVSPFEQYF.

This clonotype showed up just once. The V call is TRBV4-2, the J call TRBJ2-1, with D possibly matching TRBD1 (6 bases). Germline-derived CDR1 and CDR2 are LGHNA and YNFKEQ. There are 15 residues in the CDR3. V lost 0 bases and J 9 bases, leaving 15 bases between the germline ends. DNA for the CDR3: TGTGCCAGCAGCCAAGAAGGGAGAGCGGACAGTGAGCAGTTCTTC. Translation: CASSQEGRADSEQFF.